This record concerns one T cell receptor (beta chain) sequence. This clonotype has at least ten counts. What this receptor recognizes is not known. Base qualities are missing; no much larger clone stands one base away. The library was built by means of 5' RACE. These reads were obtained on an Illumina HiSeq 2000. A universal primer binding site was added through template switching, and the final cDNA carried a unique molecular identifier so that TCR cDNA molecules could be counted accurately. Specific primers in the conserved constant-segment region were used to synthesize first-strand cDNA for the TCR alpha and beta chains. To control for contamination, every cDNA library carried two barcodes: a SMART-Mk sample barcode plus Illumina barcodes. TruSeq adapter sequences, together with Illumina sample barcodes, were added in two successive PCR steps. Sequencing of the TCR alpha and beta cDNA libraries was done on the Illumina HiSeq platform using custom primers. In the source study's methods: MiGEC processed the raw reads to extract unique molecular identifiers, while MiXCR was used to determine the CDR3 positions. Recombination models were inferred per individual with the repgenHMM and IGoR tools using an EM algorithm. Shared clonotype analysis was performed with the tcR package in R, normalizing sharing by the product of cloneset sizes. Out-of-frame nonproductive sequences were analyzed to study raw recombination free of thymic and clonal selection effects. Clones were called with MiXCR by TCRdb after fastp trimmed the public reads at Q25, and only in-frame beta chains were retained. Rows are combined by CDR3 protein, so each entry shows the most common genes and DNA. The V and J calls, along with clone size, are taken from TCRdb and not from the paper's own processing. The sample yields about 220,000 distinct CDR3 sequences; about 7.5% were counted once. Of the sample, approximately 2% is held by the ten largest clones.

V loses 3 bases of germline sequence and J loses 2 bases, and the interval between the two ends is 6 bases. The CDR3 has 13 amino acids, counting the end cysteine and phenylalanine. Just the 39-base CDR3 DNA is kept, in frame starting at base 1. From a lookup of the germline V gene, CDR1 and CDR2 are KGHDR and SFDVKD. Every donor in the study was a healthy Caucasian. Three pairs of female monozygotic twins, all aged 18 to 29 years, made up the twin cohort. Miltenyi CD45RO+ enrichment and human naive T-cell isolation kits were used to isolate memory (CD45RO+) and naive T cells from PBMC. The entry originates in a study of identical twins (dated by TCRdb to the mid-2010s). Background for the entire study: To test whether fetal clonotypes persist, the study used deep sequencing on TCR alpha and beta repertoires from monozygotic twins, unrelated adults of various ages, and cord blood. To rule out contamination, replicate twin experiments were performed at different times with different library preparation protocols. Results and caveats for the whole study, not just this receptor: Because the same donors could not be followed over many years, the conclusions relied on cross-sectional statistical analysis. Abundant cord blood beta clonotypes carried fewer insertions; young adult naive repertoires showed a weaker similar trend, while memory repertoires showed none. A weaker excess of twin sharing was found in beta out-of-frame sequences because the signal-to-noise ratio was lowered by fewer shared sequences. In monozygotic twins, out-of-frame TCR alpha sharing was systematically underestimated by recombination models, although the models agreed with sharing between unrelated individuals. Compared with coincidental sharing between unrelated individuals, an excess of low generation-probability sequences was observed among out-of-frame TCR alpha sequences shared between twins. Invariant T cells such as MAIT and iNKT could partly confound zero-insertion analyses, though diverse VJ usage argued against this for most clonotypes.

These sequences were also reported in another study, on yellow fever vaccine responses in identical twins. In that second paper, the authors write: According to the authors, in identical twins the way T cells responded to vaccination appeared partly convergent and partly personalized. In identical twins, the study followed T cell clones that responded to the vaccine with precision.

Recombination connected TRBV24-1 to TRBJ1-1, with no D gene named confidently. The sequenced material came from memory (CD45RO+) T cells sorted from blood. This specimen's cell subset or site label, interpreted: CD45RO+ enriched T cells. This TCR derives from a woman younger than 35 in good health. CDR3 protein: CATSDPDNTEAFF. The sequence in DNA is TGTGCCACCAGTGATCCAGATAACACTGAAGCTTTCTTT.